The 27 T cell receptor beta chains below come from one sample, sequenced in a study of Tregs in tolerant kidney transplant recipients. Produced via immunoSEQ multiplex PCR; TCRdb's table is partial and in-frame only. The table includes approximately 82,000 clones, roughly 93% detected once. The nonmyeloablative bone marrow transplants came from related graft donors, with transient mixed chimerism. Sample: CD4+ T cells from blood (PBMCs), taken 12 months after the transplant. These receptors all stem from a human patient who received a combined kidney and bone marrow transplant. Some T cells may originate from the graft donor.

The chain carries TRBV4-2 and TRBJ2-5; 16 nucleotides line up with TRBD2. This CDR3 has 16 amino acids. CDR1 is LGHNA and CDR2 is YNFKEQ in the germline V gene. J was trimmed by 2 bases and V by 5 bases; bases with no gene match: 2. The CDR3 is CASSSGLAGGQETQYF. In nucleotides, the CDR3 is TGTGCCAGCAGCTCGGGACTAGCGGGGGGGCAAGAGACCCAGTACTTC.

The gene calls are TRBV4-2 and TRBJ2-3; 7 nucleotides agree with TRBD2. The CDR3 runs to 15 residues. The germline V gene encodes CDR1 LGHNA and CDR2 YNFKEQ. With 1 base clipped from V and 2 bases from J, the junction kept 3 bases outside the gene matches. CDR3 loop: CASSQGGLLTDTQYF. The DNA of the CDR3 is TGTGCCAGCAGCCAAGGGGGACTACTCACAGATACGCAGTATTTT.

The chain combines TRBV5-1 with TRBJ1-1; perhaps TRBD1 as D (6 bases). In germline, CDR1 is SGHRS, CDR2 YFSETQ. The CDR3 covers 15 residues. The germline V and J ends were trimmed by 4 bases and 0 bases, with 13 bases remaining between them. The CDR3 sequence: CASSPGHPMNTEAFF. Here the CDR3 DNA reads TGCGCCAGCAGCCCGGGACATCCCATGAACACTGAAGCTTTCTTT.

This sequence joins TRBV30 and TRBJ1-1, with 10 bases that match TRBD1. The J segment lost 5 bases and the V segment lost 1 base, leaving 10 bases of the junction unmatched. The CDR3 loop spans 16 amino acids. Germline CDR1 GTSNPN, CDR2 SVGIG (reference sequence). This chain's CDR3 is CAWSAHFGQGDTEAFF. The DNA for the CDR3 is TGTGCCTGGAGTGCCCACTTCGGACAGGGGGATACTGAAGCTTTCTTT.

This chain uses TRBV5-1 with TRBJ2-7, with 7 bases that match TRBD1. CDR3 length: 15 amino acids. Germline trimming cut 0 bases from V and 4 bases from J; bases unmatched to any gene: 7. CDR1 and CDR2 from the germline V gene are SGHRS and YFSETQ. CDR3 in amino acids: CASSLVPGGRYEQYF. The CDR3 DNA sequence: TGCGCCAGCAGCTTGGTTCCAGGGGGTAGATACGAGCAGTACTTC.

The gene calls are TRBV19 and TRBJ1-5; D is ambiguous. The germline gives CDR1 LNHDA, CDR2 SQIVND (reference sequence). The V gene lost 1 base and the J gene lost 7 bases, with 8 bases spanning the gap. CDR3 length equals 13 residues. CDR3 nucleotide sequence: TGTGCCAGTAGTATAGGGCCGGGGCAGCCCCAGCATTTT. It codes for CASSIGPGQPQHF. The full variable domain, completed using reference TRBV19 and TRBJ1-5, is DGGITQSPKYLFRKEGQNVTLSCEQNLNHDAMYWYRQDPGQGLRLIYYSQIVNDFQKGDIAEGYSVSREKKESFPLTVTSAQKNPTAFYLCASSIGPGQPQHFGDGTRLSIL.

CDR3 coding DNA: TGTGCCAGCAAAGGGAGAGGTTACCTCTCTGGGGCCAACGTCCTGACTTTC. Its protein is CASKGRGYLSGANVLTF. The V call is TRBV9, the J call TRBJ2-6; TRBD2 is a possible D gene (5 bases). Germline V gene lookup returns CDR1 SGDLS and CDR2 YYNGEE. Trimming stripped 6 bases from V and 0 bases from J, with 16 bases between. The CDR3 is made up of 17 amino acids.

The CDR3 reads CASSGAPGADTQYF. For the CDR3, the DNA is TGTGCCAGCAGCGGGGCTCCTGGCGCAGATACGCAGTATTTT. The V gene is TRBV9, the J gene TRBJ2-3; D ambiguous. CDR3 length equals 14 residues. Germline V gene data show CDR1 as SGDLS and CDR2 as YYNGEE. The germline V and J ends were trimmed by 3 bases and 4 bases, with 12 bases remaining between them.

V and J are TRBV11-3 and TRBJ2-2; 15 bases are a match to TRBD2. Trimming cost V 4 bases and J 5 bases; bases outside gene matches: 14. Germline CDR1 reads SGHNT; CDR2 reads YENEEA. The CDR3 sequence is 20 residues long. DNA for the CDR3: TGTGCCAGCAGCTCTGGACTAGCGGGGGGGCCTTATATTAGGACCGGGGAGCTGTTTTTT. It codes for CASSSGLAGGPYIRTGELFF.

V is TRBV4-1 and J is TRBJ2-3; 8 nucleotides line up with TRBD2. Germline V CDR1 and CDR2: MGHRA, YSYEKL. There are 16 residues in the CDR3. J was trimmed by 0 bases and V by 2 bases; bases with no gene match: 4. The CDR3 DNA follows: TGCGCCAGCAGCCAATCGGGAGGGGCTAGCACAGATACGCAGTATTTT. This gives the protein CASSQSGGASTDTQYF.

DNA of the CDR3: TGTGCCAGCAGCCCAATTAGGGGGTCAGCGGGAGAAGAGACCCAGTACTTC. This codes for CASSPIRGSAGEETQYF. The rearrangement joins TRBV7-2 to TRBJ2-5, with 8 bases matching TRBD2. Unmatched junction bases numbered 14, after V lost 5 bases and J lost 3 bases. The CDR3 is made up of 17 amino acids. Germline CDR1 reads SGHTA; CDR2 reads FQGNSA. Full variable domain (remainder filled in from reference TRBV7-2 and TRBJ2-5): GAGVSQSPSNKVTEKGKDVELRCDPISGHTALYWYRQSLGQGLEFLIYFQGNSAPDKSGLPSDRFSAERTGGSVSTLTIQRTQQEDSAVYLCASSPIRGSAGEETQYFGPGTRLLVL.

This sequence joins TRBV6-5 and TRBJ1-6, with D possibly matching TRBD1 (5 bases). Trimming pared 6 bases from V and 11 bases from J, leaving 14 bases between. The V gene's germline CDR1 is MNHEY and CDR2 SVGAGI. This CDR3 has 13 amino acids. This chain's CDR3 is CASRNRTPAPLHF. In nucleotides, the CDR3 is TGTGCCAGCAGGAACAGGACCCCCGCACCCCTCCACTTT.

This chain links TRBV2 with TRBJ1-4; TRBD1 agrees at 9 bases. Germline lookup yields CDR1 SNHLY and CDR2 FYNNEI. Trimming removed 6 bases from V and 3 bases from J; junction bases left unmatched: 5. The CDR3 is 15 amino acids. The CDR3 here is CASSLRDRANEKLFF. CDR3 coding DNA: TGTGCCAGCAGCCTCCGGGACAGGGCTAATGAAAAACTGTTTTTT.

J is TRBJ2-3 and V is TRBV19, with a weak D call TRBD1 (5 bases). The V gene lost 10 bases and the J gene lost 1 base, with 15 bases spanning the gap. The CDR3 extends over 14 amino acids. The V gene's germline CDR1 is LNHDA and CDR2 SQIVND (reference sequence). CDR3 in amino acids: CATMPPGRTDTQYF. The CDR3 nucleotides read TGTGCCACCATGCCCCCAGGGCGCACAGATACGCAGTATTTT.

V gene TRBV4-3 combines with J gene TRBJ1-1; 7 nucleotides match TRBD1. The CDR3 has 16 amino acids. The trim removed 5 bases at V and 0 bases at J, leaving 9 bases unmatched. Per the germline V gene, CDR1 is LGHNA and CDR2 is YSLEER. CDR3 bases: TGCGCCAGCAGCACCCGAGGGACAGCCTTGAACACTGAAGCTTTCTTT. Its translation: CASSTRGTALNTEAFF.

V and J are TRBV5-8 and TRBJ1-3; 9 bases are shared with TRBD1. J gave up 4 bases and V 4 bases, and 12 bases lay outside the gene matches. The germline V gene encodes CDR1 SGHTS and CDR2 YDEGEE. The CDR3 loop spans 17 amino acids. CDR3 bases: TGTGCCAGCAGCCGAACTTGGGGACAGGGAATCGGAAACACCATATATTTT. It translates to CASSRTWGQGIGNTIYF.

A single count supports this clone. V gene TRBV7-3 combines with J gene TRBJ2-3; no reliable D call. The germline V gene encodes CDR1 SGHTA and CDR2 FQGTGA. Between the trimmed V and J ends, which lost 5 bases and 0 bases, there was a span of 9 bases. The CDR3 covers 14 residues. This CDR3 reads CASSPLSSTDTQYF. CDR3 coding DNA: TGTGCCAGCAGCCCCCTTTCTAGCACAGATACGCAGTATTTT.

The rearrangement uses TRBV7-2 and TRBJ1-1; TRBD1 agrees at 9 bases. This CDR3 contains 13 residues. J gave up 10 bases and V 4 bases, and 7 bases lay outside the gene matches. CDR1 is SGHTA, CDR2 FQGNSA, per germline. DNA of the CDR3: TGTGCCAGCAGCTCCGGGGACAGGGTGCTAGCTTTCTTT. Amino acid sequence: CASSSGDRVLAFF.

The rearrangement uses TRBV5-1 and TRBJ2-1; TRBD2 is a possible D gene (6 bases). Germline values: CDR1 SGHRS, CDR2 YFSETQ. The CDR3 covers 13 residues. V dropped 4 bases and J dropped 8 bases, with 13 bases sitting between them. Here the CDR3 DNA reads TGCGCCAGCAGCACCCTGTCGGGGGATGAGCAGTTCTTC. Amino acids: CASSTLSGDEQFF.

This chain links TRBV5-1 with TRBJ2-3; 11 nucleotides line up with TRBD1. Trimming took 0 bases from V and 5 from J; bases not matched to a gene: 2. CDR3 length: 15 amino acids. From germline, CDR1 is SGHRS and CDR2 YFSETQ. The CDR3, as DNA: TGCGCCAGCAGCTTGGTGGGGACAGGGGGAGATACGCAGTATTTT. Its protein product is CASSLVGTGGDTQYF.

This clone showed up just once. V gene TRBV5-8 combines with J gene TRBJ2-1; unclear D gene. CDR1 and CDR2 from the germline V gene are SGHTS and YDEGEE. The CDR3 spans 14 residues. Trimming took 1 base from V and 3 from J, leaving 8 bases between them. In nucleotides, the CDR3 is TGTGCCAGCAGCTTGCGTAGTGGCTACAATGAGCAGTTCTTC. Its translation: CASSLRSGYNEQFF.

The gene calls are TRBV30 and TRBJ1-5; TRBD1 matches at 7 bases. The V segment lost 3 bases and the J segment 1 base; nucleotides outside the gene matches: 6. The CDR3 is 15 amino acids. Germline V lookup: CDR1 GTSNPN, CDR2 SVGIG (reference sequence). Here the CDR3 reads CAWSGDRVSNQPQHF. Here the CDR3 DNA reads TGTGCCTGGAGCGGGGACAGAGTGAGCAATCAGCCCCAGCATTTT.

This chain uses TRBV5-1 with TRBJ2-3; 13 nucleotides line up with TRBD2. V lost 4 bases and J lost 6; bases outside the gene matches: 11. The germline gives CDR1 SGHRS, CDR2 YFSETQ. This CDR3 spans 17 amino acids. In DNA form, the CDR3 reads TGCGCCAGCAGCCCTAGGACTAGCGGGGGTCTACACGATACGCAGTATTTT. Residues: CASSPRTSGGLHDTQYF.

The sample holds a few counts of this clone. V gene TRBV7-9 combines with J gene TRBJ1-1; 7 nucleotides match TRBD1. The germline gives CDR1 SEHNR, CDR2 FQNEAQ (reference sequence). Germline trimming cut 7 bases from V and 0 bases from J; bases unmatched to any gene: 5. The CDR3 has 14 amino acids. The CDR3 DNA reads TGTGCCAGCAACCTACAGGGGATGAACACTGAAGCTTTCTTT. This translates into CASNLQGMNTEAFF.

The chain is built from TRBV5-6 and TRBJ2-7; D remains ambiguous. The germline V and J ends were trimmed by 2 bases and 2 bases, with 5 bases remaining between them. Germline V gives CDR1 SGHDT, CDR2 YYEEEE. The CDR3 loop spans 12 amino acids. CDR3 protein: CASSLVAYEQYF. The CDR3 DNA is TGTGCCAGCAGCTTAGTAGCCTACGAGCAGTACTTC.

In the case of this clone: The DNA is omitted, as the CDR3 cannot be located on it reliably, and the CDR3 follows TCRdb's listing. CDR3 region: CASSKVRDRVGSGNTIYF. The genes are TRBV21-1 and TRBJ1-3; the D call of TRBD1 is as the table states it, not checked on the DNA. TRBV21-1 is a known pseudogene. The CDR3 region is 18 residues in length, termini included.

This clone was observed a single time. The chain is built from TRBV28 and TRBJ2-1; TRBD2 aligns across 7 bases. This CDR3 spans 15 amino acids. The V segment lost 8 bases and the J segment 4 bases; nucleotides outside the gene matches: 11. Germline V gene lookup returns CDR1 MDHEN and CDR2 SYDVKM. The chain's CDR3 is CASATGTTTYNEQFF. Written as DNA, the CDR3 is TGTGCCAGCGCAACCGGGACTACAACATACAATGAGCAGTTCTTC.